This TCR beta chain was captured by sequencing in a study of PD-1 blockade in classical Hodgkin lymphoma. Points from the study as a whole: Complete responders had baseline diversity similar to newly diagnosed patients. Patients excluded were those beginning nivolumab under 1 year after ASCT.

The table lists this clone with a few counts. No antigen is known for it. Some clones are missing from TCRdb's copy, which holds only in-frame ones; the method was immunoSEQ multiplex PCR. This sample has 5,000 or so clones, with roughly 63% found just once. No patient escaped relapse after autologous stem cell transplantation, and brentuximab vedotin exposure varied. Classifying best responses yielded complete response, partial response or progressive disease. The clonotype comes from a human donor with classical Hodgkin lymphoma. This material consisted of peripheral blood mononuclear cells (PBMCs), taken at baseline.

CDR3 sequence: CATWTGAGGYTF. The CDR3 DNA follows: TGTGCCACCTGGACAGGGGCCGGGGGCTACACCTTC. This chain links TRBV15 with TRBJ1-2; the match to TRBD1 covers 9 bases. CDR1 LNHNV and CDR2 YYDKDF come from the germline V gene (reference sequence). Unmatched junction bases numbered 6, after V lost 8 bases and J lost 8 bases. The CDR3 spans 12 residues.